This TCR beta chain was identified during a study of control samples from healthy donors and cancer patients. The germline V and J ends were trimmed by 7 bases and 5 bases, with 18 bases remaining between them. From germline, CDR1 is SQVTM and CDR2 ANQGSEA. This CDR3 has 13 amino acids. Profiling relied on immunoSEQ multiplex PCR, and the TCRdb table lists in-frame clones only, not all of them. The sample holds around 100,000 clones; around 88% are singletons and the top ten take roughly 13%. This clone showed up just once. The chain links TRBV29-1 to TRBJ2-7; perhaps TRBD2 as D (7 bases). Sequences were obtained from blood. The receptor's source is a man aged 25-40 years in good health. DNA of the CDR3: TGCAGCGCAGGGGTAGCGGGTTCCCACGAGCAGTACTTC. It encodes CSAGVAGSHEQYF.